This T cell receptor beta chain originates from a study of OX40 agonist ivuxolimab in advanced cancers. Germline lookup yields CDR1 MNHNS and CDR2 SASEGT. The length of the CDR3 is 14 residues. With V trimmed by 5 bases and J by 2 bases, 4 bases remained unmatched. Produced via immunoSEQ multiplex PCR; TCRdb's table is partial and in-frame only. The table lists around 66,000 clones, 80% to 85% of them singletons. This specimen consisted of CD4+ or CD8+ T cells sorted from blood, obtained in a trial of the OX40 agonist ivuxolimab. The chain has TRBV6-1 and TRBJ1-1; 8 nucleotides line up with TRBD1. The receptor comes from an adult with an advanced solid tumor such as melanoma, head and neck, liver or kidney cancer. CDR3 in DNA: TGTGCCAGCAGTAAAGACAGGGGAAACACTGAAGCTTTCTTT. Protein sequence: CASSKDRGNTEAFF.